The TCR beta chain under discussion was sequenced for a study of T-cell memory formation after mild COVID-19. Study background: Largely, the TCR clusters proved donor specific.

Study-wide findings and caveats: Pre-infection memory harbored some responding clones, suggesting cross-reactive memory joined. In second-wave clones peaking day 37, SARS-CoV-2 specificity remained unconfirmed.

This clonotype showed up many times. Antigen: not known. Each CDR3 protein gets one entry after TCRdb re-called the 5' RACE reads with MiXCR. The sample comprises roughly 140,000 distinct CDR3 sequences, 14% of which are singletons, and less than 30% rests with the top ten. V was clipped by 5 bases and J by 6 bases, with 19 bases between them. The CDR3 runs to 16 residues. Germline V gene lookup returns CDR1 KGHDR and CDR2 SFDVKD. The TCR comes from an adult woman who had mild COVID-19 (a few samples of this study predate the infection). Cell type and time point are not known. V and J are TRBV24-1 and TRBJ2-1; D possibly corresponds to TRBD1 (5 bases). Sequencing was carried out using PBMCs or a T cell subset sorted from them (not recorded which). CDR3 in amino acids: CATSGIDSRAFNEQFF. The CDR3 nucleotides read TGTGCCACCAGTGGTATCGACAGTCGCGCCTTCAATGAGCAGTTCTTC.